These 30 T cell receptor beta chains came from one sample sequenced in a study of blood T cell repertoires in COVID-19. The protocol was immunoSEQ multiplex PCR, while the TCRdb copy is restricted to in-frame clones and leaves out a portion. The sample consists of 60,000 to 75,000 clones, 85% of them appearing once. The sample was peripheral blood. Source of these receptors: a woman of 80 years or more with active or convalescent COVID-19.

The rearrangement links TRBV9 to TRBJ2-3, with TRBD2 matching over 11 bases. Germline assignment: CDR1 SGDLS and CDR2 YYNGEE. The CDR3 sequence is 20 residues long. Losses at the gene ends were 0 bases for V and 4 bases for J; bases not matched to a gene: 16. CDR3 amino acids: CASSVETSGGLVGRPDTQYF. CDR3 nucleotide sequence: TGTGCCAGCAGCGTAGAAACTAGCGGGGGCCTAGTAGGCCGTCCAGATACGCAGTATTTT.

The chain recombines TRBV11-2 with TRBJ2-5; 9 bases fit TRBD2. After removal of 5 bases from V and 0 bases from J, the junction contained 7 bases not matched to a gene. The CDR3 is 16 amino acids. In germline, CDR1 is SGHAT, CDR2 FQNNGV. The CDR3 bases are TGTGCCAGCAGCCTCAATAGCGGGGGTTACCAAGAGACCCAGTACTTC. This codes for CASSLNSGGYQETQYF.

This rearrangement joins TRBV12-5 to TRBJ2-1; 12 nucleotides line up with TRBD1. The length of the CDR3 is 17 residues. The trim removed 1 base at V and 5 bases at J, leaving 6 bases unmatched. Germline V CDR1 and CDR2: LGHNT, FRNRAP. In nucleotides, the CDR3 is TGTGCTAGTGGTTTGGACCGAGGGACAGGGGGCAACAATGAGCAGTTCTTC. Residues: CASGLDRGTGGNNEQFF.

The rearrangement uses TRBV30 and TRBJ2-7, with unresolved D. The V gene's germline CDR1 is GTSNPN and CDR2 SVGIG (reference sequence). The V end lost 5 bases, the J end lost 3 bases, and 8 bases lay between the germline ends. The CDR3 totals 11 residues. DNA for the CDR3: TGTGCCTGGGGGGTACACTACGAGCAGTACTTC. Amino acid sequence: CAWGVHYEQYF.

V is TRBV5-4 and J is TRBJ2-3; the match to TRBD1 covers 9 bases. J lost 2 bases, V lost 4 bases, and 5 bases had no gene match. Germline V CDR1 and CDR2: SGHNT, YYREEE (reference sequence). The CDR3 runs to 15 residues. CDR3 DNA sequence: TGTGCCAGCAGCCACGGGACAGGGATCACAGATACGCAGTATTTT. This sequence encodes CASSHGTGITDTQYF.

The V gene is TRBV7-2, the J gene TRBJ2-3, with D perhaps TRBD2 (6 bases). V was shortened by 5 bases and J by 6 bases, with 12 bases between the two germline ends. The CDR3 consists of 13 residues. Looked up from germline, CDR1 is SGHTA and CDR2 is FQGNSA. CDR3 in amino acids: CASSPPGVDTQYF. CDR3 nucleotide sequence: TGTGCCAGCAGCCCTCCGGGGGTTGATACGCAGTATTTT.

V usage is TRBV10-1 and J usage is TRBJ1-1; 7 bases agree with TRBD1. The CDR3 totals 10 residues. Losses at the gene ends were 8 bases for V and 10 bases for J; bases not matched to a gene: 4. The V gene's germline CDR1 is WNHNN and CDR2 SYGVQD (reference sequence). Here the CDR3 reads CASAGGPAFF. Here the CDR3 DNA reads TGCGCCAGCGCAGGGGGGCCAGCTTTCTTT.

This clone was seen only a few times. V and J are TRBV2 and TRBJ2-3, with 13 positions matching TRBD2. Looked up from germline, CDR1 is SNHLY and CDR2 is FYNNEI. V was pared by 6 bases and J by 4 bases, with 4 bases of the junction left unmatched. This CDR3 comprises 15 residues. The DNA for the CDR3 is TGTGCCAGCAGACCCGGACTAGCGGGGGCAGATACGCAGTATTTT. As protein: CASRPGLAGADTQYF.

The chain employs TRBV11-3 and TRBJ1-1; D possibly corresponds to TRBD1 (6 bases). Germline CDR1 and CDR2: SGHNT and YENEEA. This CDR3 has 15 residues. Trimming took 5 bases from V and 3 from J, leaving 16 bases between them. DNA for the CDR3: TGTGCCAGCAGCCCGCAACCGACAGGATACACTGAAGCTTTCTTT. Protein sequence: CASSPQPTGYTEAFF.

V and J are TRBV28 and TRBJ2-7, with 7 bases aligning to TRBD2. Germline V gene lookup returns CDR1 MDHEN and CDR2 SYDVKM. CDR3 size: 13 residues. V shed 8 bases, J shed 2 bases, and the junction held 6 bases outside the gene matches. CDR3 nucleotides: TGTGCCAGCCGATTAGCGGGCACCTACGAGCAGTACTTC. Translation: CASRLAGTYEQYF.

CDR3 DNA: TGTGCCAGCAGCCCTTCTGGACAAATATACAATGAGCAGTTCTTC. Translating it yields CASSPSGQIYNEQFF. This chain connects TRBV7-2 to TRBJ2-1; tentatively, D is TRBD1 (5 bases). The V end lost 5 bases, the J end lost 4 bases, and 15 bases lay between the germline ends. Germline assignment: CDR1 SGHTA and CDR2 FQGNSA. The CDR3 runs to 15 residues.

This clone has more than one count but fewer than ten. The V call is TRBV5-8, the J call TRBJ2-7, with 9 bases fitting TRBD1. J was trimmed by 7 bases and V by 4 bases; bases with no gene match: 15. Germline V CDR1 and CDR2: SGHTS, YDEGEE. This CDR3 contains 16 residues. The CDR3 here is CASSRTGTGSFTEQYF. In DNA form, the CDR3 reads TGTGCCAGCAGCAGAACCGGGACAGGGTCTTTTACGGAGCAGTACTTC.

V gene TRBV30 combines with J gene TRBJ2-3, with 11 bases fitting TRBD1. Per the germline V gene, CDR1 is GTSNPN and CDR2 is SVGIG (reference sequence). Trimming took 1 base from V and 1 from J; bases not matched to a gene: 7. The CDR3 sequence is 17 residues long. This chain's CDR3 is CAWSEDRGRSRTDTQYF. The CDR3 region has the DNA TGTGCCTGGAGTGAGGACAGGGGGCGGTCCCGCACAGATACGCAGTATTTT.

The CDR3 region has the DNA TGTGCCAGCAGCTTGCGCCGTATTTCCGGGACAGCGAACTATGGCTACACCTTC. Protein: CASSLRRISGTANYGYTF. The chain combines TRBV5-6 with TRBJ1-2, with 7 bases lining up with TRBD1. Germline CDR1 SGHDT, CDR2 YYEEEE. The V segment lost 1 base and the J segment 2 bases; nucleotides outside the gene matches: 14. There are 18 residues in the CDR3.

The rearrangement joins TRBV24-1 to TRBJ1-5, with 8 positions matching TRBD1. The V segment lost 9 bases and the J segment 7 bases; nucleotides outside the gene matches: 4. In germline, CDR1 is KGHDR, CDR2 SFDVKD. The CDR3 consists of 12 residues. DNA of the CDR3: TGTGCCACCGGACAGGGTGGGCAGCCCCAGCATTTT. Protein: CATGQGGQPQHF.

This clone was detected only once. The DNA of the CDR3 is TGTGCCAGCAGTTCTCCGGGACTAGCCTACGAGCAGTACTTC. Translating gives CASSSPGLAYEQYF. The chain joins TRBV6-6 to TRBJ2-7, with 8 bases identical to TRBD2. The V gene's germline CDR1 is MNHNY and CDR2 SVGAGI (reference sequence). CDR3 length: 14 amino acids. J was trimmed by 2 bases and V by 4 bases; bases with no gene match: 4.

The chain is built from TRBV6-2 or TRBV6-3 and TRBJ2-1; 7 bases are a match to TRBD2. The V and J ends lost 5 bases and 7 bases, in that order; junction bases with no gene match: 11. CDR3 length: 15 residues. CDR1 and CDR2 (germline): MNHEY, SVGEGT. This CDR3 reads CASSPSGLVRNEQFF. The DNA for the CDR3 is TGTGCCAGCAGTCCCTCCGGACTAGTCCGAAATGAGCAGTTCTTC.

The chain joins TRBV19 to TRBJ2-1; 11 nucleotides line up with TRBD2. The CDR3 extends over 20 amino acids. CDR1 LNHDA and CDR2 SQIVND come from the germline V gene (reference sequence). V lost 8 bases to trimming and J lost 4 bases; unmatched junction nucleotides: 22. CDR3 sequence: CASGSPGFYSSGGQYNEQFF. CDR3 DNA: TGTGCCAGTGGGTCGCCGGGGTTTTATTCTAGCGGGGGGCAGTACAATGAGCAGTTCTTC.

J is TRBJ1-6 and V is TRBV18, with D possibly being TRBD1 (6 bases). V lost 0 bases and J lost 0, with 9 bases in between. The CDR3 is 17 amino acids. Germline V lookup: CDR1 KGHSH, CDR2 LQKENI. This CDR3 is CASSPPGASSYNSPLHF. The CDR3, as DNA: TGTGCCAGCTCACCACCGGGGGCCAGCTCCTATAATTCACCCCTCCACTTT.

V usage is TRBV4-1 and J usage is TRBJ2-5, with TRBD2 identical over 16 bases. Germline V gives CDR1 MGHRA, CDR2 YSYEKL. V trimming: 3 bases; J trimming: 4 bases; junction bases outside the gene matches: 14. CDR3 length: 20 residues. The CDR3 sequence is CASSHPPGLAGGAGGETQYF. The CDR3 DNA reads as TGCGCCAGCAGCCATCCCCCGGGACTAGCGGGGGGGGCCGGGGGAGAGACCCAGTACTTC.

This sequence joins TRBV10-3 and TRBJ1-4; perhaps TRBD1 as D (6 bases). Germline loops: CDR1 ENHRY, CDR2 SYGVKD. V dropped 0 bases and J dropped 10 bases, with 27 bases sitting between them. CDR3 length: 19 residues. CDR3 DNA: TGTGCCATCAGTGAGTCCCCCCCGGGGTCGGGGACACGAAATTTAAAACTGTTTTTT. This translates into CAISESPPGSGTRNLKLFF.

This clone was observed a single time. V and J are TRBV3-1 (or the pseudogene TRBV3-2) and TRBJ1-3, with D hard to call. There are 12 residues in the CDR3. With 5 bases removed from V and 4 bases from J, the gap between germline ends came to 6 bases. CDR1 LGHDT and CDR2 YNNKEL come from the germline V gene (reference sequence). CDR3 in DNA: TGTGCCAGCAGCGGAGTAGGAAACACCATATATTTT. It codes for CASSGVGNTIYF.

The V and J genes are TRBV5-8 and TRBJ1-2; D unresolved. CDR1 and CDR2 from the germline V gene are SGHTS and YDEGEE. The CDR3 totals 14 residues. The V gene lost 4 bases and the J gene lost 4 bases, with 14 bases spanning the gap. As DNA, the CDR3 is TGTGCCAGCAGCCCCGAGGGAGTCCGCTATGGCTACACCTTC. It codes for CASSPEGVRYGYTF. Full variable domain (rest looked up from reference TRBV5-8 and TRBJ1-2): EAGVTQSPTHLIKTRGQQATLRCSPISGHTSVYWYQQALGLGLQFLLWYDEGEERNRGNFPPRFSGRQFPNYSSELNVNALELEDSALYLCASSPEGVRYGYTFGSGTRLTVV.

This chain links TRBV19 with TRBJ1-5; 12 positions agree with TRBD1. Germline assignment: CDR1 LNHDA and CDR2 SQIVND (reference sequence). V lost 9 bases to trimming and J lost 5 bases; unmatched junction nucleotides: 5. The CDR3 contains 14 residues. In nucleotides, the CDR3 is TGTGCCAGCCGGGACAGGGGGCGTTATCAGCCCCAGCATTTT. Encoded protein: CASRDRGRYQPQHF.

The chain couples TRBV15 to TRBJ2-7, with TRBD1 matching over 10 bases. Germline V gives CDR1 LNHNV, CDR2 YYDKDF (reference sequence). This CDR3 is 15 amino acids long. J was trimmed by 2 bases and V by 2 bases; bases with no gene match: 3. The CDR3 loop is CATSRKGQGAYEQYF. The CDR3 DNA follows: TGTGCCACCAGCAGAAAAGGACAGGGGGCCTACGAGCAGTACTTC.

This sequence joins TRBV6-5 and TRBJ2-1, with D tentatively TRBD1 (6 bases). The CDR3 totals 15 residues. CDR1 is MNHEY and CDR2 is SVGAGI in the germline V gene. Trimming left V 6 bases short and J 0 bases short, with 12 bases between. CDR3 sequence: CASSRQDGSYNEQFF. The CDR3 DNA sequence: TGTGCCAGCAGCCGACAGGACGGCTCCTACAATGAGCAGTTCTTC.

This chain uses TRBV19 with TRBJ2-3; D may be TRBD1 (6 bases). V lost 7 bases to trimming and J lost 1 base, with 18 bases between them. Germline CDR1 reads LNHDA; CDR2 reads SQIVND (reference sequence). There are 16 residues in the CDR3. CDR3: CASTPSRGWGTDTQYF. The DNA for the CDR3 is TGTGCCAGTACCCCCTCCAGGGGCTGGGGCACAGATACGCAGTATTTT.

This clone was observed once. The chain joins TRBV19 to TRBJ1-1; D is ambiguous. V was clipped by 3 bases and J by 2 bases, with 13 bases between them. The CDR3 is made up of 15 amino acids. Germline CDR1 reads LNHDA; CDR2 reads SQIVND (reference sequence). This CDR3 reads CASSISFEVNTEAFF. Here the CDR3 DNA reads TGTGCCAGTAGTATTAGTTTCGAGGTAAACACTGAAGCTTTCTTT.

The chain has TRBV5-6 and TRBJ1-4, with D perhaps matching TRBD1 (6 bases). Germline CDR1 reads SGHDT; CDR2 reads YYEEEE. The V end lost 4 bases, the J end lost 5 bases, and 9 bases lay between the germline ends. The CDR3 is 13 residues long. Written as DNA, the CDR3 is TGTGCCAGCAGCGCCCAGGGGAATGAAAAACTGTTTTTT. As protein: CASSAQGNEKLFF.

The V gene is TRBV6-5, the J gene TRBJ1-2, with TRBD1 matching 7 bases. CDR3 length: 14 residues. Trimming took 2 bases from V and 3 from J; bases not matched to a gene: 3. Germline V gene data show CDR1 as MNHEY and CDR2 as SVGAGI. This CDR3 is CASSYRDRYYGYTF. CDR3 bases: TGTGCCAGCAGTTACCGGGACAGATACTATGGCTACACCTTC.